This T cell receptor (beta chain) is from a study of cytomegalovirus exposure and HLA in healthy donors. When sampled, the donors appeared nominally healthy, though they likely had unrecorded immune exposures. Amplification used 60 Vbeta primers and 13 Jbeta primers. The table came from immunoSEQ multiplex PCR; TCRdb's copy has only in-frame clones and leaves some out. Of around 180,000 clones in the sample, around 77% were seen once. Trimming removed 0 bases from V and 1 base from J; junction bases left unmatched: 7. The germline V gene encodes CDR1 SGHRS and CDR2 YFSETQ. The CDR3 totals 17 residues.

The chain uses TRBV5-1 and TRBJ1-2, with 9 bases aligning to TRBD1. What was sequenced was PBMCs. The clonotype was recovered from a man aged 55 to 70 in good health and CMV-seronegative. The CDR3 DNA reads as TGCGCCAGCAGCTTGGAAGGGACAGGGACCAGTAACTATGGCTACACCTTC. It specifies CASSLEGTGTSNYGYTF.